This section outlines one T cell receptor beta chain sequence together with its context. Its target is not known. The sample is drawn from a study of Ad26.COV2.S vaccination and SARS-CoV-2 variants. Overall study results and limits: The TCR breadth and depth analyses may have understated or missed part of the total T cell responses.

Trimming removed 3 bases from V and 4 bases from J, with 10 bases in between. CDR1 and CDR2 from the germline V gene are KGHSH and LQKENI. The CDR3 loop spans 13 amino acids. Treatment indicated: roughly 20 received Ad26.COV2.S at low or high dose, single or two shots; about 5 received placebo; per-sample allocation not given. After the first vaccine or placebo injection, samples were drawn on day 63. The repertoire was sequenced with immunoSEQ multiplex PCR; TCRdb's copy has only in-frame clones and lacks some. The sample includes 350,000 to 450,000 clones, 83% of them seen just once. The chain joins TRBV18 to TRBJ2-7; no clear D. This TCR was recovered from a person between 18 and 59 years old who received the Ad26.COV2.S COVID-19 vaccine or a placebo. Sequencing was performed on peripheral blood, taken in a trial of Ad26.COV2.S vaccine versus placebo. The CDR3: CASSPSRDYEQYF. The DNA for the CDR3 is TGTGCCAGCTCACCCTCCAGAGATTACGAGCAGTACTTC.